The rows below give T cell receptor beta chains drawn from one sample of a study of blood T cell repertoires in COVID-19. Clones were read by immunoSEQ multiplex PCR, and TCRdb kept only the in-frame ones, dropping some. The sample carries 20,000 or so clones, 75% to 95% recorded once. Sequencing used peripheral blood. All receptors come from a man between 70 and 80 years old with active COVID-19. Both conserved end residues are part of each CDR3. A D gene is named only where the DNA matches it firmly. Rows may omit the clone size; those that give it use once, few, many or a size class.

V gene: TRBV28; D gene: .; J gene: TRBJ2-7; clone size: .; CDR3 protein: CASGLVQGGYEQYF; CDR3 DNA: TGTGCCAGCGGACTGGTACAGGGTGGCTACGAGCAGTACTTC
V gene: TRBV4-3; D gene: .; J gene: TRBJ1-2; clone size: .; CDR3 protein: CASSQGRGTGHGYTF; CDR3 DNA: TGCGCCAGCAGCCAAGGAAGGGGAACGGGTCATGGCTACACCTTC
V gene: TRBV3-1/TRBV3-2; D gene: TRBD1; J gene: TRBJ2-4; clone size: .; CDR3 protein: CASSHRQGKNIQYF; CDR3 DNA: TGTGCCAGCAGCCACCGACAGGGGAAAAACATTCAGTACTTC
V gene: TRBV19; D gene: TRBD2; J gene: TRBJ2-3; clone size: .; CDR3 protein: CASGGGDTQYF; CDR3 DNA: TGTGCCAGTGGCGGGGGAGATACGCAGTATTTT
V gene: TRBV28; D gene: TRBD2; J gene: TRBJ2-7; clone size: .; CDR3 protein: CASSSERLAGVAYEQYF; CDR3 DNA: TGTGCCAGCAGTTCCGAAAGACTAGCGGGGGTCGCCTACGAGCAGTACTTC
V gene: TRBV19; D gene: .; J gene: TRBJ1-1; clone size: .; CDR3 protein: CASSTQGLPNTEAFF; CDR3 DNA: TGTGCCAGTAGTACCCAGGGGCTTCCGAACACTGAAGCTTTCTTT
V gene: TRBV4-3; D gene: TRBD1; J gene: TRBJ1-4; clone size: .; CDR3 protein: CASSLTGQGGGAKLFF; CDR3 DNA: TGCGCCAGCAGCCTCACGGGACAGGGTGGAGGGGCAAAACTGTTTTTT
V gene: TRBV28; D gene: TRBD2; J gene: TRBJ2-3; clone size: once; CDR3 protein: CASSLVLAGRDTQYF; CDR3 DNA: TGTGCCAGCAGTTTAGTACTAGCGGGGCGGGATACGCAGTATTTT
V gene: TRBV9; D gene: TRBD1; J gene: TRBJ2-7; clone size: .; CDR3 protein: CASSVGGQTPEQYF; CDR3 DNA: TGTGCCAGCAGCGTAGGGGGACAGACCCCCGAGCAGTACTTC
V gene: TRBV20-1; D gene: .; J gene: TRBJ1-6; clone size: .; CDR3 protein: CSASLVGVGSPLHF; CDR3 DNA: TGCAGTGCTAGTCTGGTAGGGGTAGGTTCACCCCTCCACTTT
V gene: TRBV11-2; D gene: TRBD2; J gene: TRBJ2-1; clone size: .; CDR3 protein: CASSPRLGGAYEQFF; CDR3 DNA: TGTGCCAGCAGCCCCCGCCTCGGGGGGGCCTATGAGCAGTTCTTC
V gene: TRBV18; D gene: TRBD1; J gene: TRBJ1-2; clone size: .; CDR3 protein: CASSPGQAYGYTF; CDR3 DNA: TGTGCCAGCTCCCCTGGACAGGCCTATGGCTACACCTTC
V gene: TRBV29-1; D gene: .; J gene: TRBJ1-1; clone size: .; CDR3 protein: CSGGDSNTEAFF; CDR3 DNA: TGCAGTGGGGGGGACTCCAACACTGAAGCTTTCTTT
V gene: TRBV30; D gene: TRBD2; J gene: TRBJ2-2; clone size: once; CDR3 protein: CAWSLLAITGELFF; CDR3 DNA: TGTGCCTGGAGCTTACTAGCGATCACCGGGGAGCTGTTTTTT
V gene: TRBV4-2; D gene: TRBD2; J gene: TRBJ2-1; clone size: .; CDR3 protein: CASSQELAKYNEQFF; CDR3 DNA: TGTGCCAGCAGCCAAGAACTAGCGAAATACAATGAGCAGTTCTTC
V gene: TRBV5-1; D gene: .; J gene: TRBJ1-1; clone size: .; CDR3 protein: CASSGMPGDTEAFF; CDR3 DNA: TGCGCCAGCAGCGGAATGCCGGGGGACACTGAAGCTTTCTTT
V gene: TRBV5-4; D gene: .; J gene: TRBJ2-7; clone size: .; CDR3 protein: CASSLDRDYEQYF; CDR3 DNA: TGTGCCAGCAGCTTGGACAGGGACTACGAGCAGTACTTC
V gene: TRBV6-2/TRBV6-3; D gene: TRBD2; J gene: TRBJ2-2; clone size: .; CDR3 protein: CASSFGLAGTGELFF; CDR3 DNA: TGTGCCAGCAGTTTCGGACTAGCGGGAACCGGGGAGCTGTTTTTT
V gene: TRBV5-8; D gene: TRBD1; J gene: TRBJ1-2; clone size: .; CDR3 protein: CASSLAGQGHGYTF; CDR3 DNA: TGTGCCAGCAGCTTGGCCGGACAGGGCCATGGCTACACCTTC
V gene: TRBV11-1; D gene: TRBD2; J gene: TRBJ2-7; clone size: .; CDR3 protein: CASSSTSGGRLYEQYF; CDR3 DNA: TGTGCCAGCAGCTCCACTAGCGGGGGCCGCCTCTACGAGCAGTACTTC
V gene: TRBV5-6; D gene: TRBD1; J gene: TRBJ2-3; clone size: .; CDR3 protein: CASSSNRDRVDTQYF; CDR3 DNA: TGTGCCAGCAGCAGTAACCGGGACAGGGTCGATACGCAGTATTTT
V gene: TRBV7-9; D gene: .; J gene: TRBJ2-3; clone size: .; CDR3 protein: CASSGTGSTDTQYF; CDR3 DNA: TGTGCCAGCAGCGGTACAGGAAGCACAGATACGCAGTATTTT
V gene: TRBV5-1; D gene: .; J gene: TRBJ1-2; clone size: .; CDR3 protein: CASSLATGNPGYTF; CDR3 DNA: TGCGCCAGCAGCTTGGCCACAGGGAATCCTGGCTACACCTTC
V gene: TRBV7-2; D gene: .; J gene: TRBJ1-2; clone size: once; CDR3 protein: CASSFGDYGYTF; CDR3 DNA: TGTGCCAGCAGCTTCGGGGACTATGGCTACACCTTC
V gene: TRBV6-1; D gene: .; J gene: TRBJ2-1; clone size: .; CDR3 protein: CASSVLDGGPSSYNEQFF; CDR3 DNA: TGTGCCAGCAGTGTCCTTGATGGAGGGCCTAGCTCCTACAATGAGCAGTTCTTC
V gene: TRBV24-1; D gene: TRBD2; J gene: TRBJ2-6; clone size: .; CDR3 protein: CATSSSGRVDANVLTF; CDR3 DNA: TGTGCCACCAGTTCTAGCGGGCGGGTTGATGCCAACGTCCTGACTTTC
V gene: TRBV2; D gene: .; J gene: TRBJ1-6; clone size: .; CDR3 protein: CASSDRGWGNSPLHF; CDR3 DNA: TGTGCCAGCAGTGACAGGGGATGGGGTAATTCACCCCTCCACTTT
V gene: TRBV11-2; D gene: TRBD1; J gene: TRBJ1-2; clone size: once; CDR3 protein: CASSLVDPGQGRLDGYTF; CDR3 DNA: TGTGCCAGCAGCTTAGTGGACCCAGGACAGGGCAGGCTGGACGGCTACACCTTC
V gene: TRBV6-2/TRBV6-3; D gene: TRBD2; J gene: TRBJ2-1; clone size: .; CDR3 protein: CASSYLGLVDEQFF; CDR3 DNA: TGTGCCAGCAGTTACTTAGGACTAGTCGATGAGCAGTTCTTC
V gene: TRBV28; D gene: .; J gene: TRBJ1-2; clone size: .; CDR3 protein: CASIPTVSNYGYTF; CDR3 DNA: TGTGCCAGCATCCCAACAGTTTCTAACTATGGCTACACCTTC
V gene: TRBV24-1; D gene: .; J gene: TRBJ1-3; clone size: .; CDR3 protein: CATSDPGTSGNTIYF; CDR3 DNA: TGTGCCACCAGTGACCCGGGAACCTCTGGAAACACCATATATTTT
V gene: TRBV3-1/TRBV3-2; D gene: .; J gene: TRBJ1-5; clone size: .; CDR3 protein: CASSQDRGLGNQPQHF; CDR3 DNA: TGTGCCAGCAGCCAAGATAGGGGACTCGGCAATCAGCCCCAGCATTTT
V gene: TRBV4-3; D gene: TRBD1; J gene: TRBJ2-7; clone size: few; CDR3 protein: CASSQVQGGSYEQYF; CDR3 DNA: TGCGCCAGCAGCCAAGTACAGGGGGGCTCCTACGAGCAGTACTTC
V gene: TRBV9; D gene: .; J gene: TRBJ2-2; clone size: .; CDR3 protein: CASSPVAFGELFF; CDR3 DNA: TGTGCCAGCAGCCCTGTGGCATTCGGGGAGCTGTTTTTT
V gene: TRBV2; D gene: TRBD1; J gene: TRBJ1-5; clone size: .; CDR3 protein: CASSPGQGGTPQHF; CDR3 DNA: TGTGCCAGCAGTCCCGGACAGGGGGGGACGCCCCAGCATTTT
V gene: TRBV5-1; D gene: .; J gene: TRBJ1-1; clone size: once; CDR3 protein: CASSLGGTGNTEAFF; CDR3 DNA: TGCGCCAGCAGCTTGGGCGGGACGGGGAACACTGAAGCTTTCTTT
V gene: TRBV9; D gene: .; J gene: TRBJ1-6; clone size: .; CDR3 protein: CASSPRADSPLHF; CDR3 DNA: TGTGCCAGCAGCCCCCGTGCGGATTCACCCCTCCACTTT
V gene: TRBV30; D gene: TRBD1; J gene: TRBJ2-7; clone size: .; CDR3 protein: CAWMGQGKYEQYF; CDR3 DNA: TGTGCCTGGATGGGACAGGGGAAGTACGAGCAGTACTTC
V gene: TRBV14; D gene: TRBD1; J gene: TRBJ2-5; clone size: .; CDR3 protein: CASSQGKGTVQETQYF; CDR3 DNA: TGTGCCAGCAGCCAAGGGAAAGGGACAGTTCAAGAGACCCAGTACTTC
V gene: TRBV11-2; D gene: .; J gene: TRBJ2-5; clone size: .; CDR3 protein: CASSLLTAEETQYF; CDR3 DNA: TGTGCCAGCAGCTTATTAACCGCCGAGGAGACCCAGTACTTC
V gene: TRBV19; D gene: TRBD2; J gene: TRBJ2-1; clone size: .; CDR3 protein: CASSIAGTRDYNEQFF; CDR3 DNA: TGTGCCAGTAGTATAGCGGGGACTAGAGACTACAATGAGCAGTTCTTC